This T cell receptor (beta chain) was captured by sequencing in a study of patients and donors after allogeneic stem cell transplantation. Germline CDR1 is LGHDT and CDR2 is YNNKEL (reference sequence). The CDR3 covers 11 residues. With 1 base removed from V and 9 bases from J, the gap between germline ends came to 7 bases. TCRdb itself ran the RT-PCR reads through MiXCR, one entry per CDR3 protein. The sample includes 57,000 or so distinct CDR3 sequences, more than 10% of them seen just once. This clonotype turned up a few times. The receptor comes from a human donor who was either an allogeneic HSCT recipient or a stem cell or donor lymphocyte infusion donor (not recorded which). It is not recorded whose cells these are; they may come from a transplant donor. The sequenced sample was blood, either unsorted or a sorted T cell fraction (not recorded which). The chain has TRBV3-1 and TRBJ2-7; D not resolved. CDR3: CASSQATRQYF. CDR3 in DNA: TGTGCCAGCAGCCAAGCGACCCGGCAGTACTTC.